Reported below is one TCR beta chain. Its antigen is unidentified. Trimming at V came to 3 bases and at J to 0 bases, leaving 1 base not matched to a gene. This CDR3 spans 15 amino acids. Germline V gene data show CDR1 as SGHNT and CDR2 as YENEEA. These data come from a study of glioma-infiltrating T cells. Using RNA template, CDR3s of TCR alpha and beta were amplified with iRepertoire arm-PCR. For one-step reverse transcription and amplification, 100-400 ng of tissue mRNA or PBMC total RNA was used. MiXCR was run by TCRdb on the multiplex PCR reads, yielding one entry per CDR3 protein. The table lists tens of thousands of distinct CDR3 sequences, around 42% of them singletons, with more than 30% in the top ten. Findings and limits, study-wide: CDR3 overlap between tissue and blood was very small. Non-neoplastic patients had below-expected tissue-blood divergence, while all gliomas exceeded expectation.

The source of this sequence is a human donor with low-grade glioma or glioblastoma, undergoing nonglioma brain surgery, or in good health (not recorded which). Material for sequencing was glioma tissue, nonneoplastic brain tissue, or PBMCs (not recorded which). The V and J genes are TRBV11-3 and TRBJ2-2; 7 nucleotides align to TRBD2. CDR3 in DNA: TGTGCCAGCAGCTTCGGACTAGCGAACACCGGGGAGCTGTTTTTT. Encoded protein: CASSFGLANTGELFF.